The present entry profiles one T cell receptor beta chain with its context. The antigen is not known. The PCR employed 60 Vbeta primers together with 13 Jbeta primers. Clones were sequenced by immunoSEQ multiplex PCR, and TCRdb holds only the in-frame ones, with some missing. This table holds fewer than 110,000 clones, 75% to 90% found once. This sample is part of a study of cytomegalovirus exposure and HLA in healthy donors. Notes on the study in general: In an earlier analysis, most TCR beta V segments were productive about 87% or about 30% of the time.

CDR3 length: 15 amino acids. J was trimmed by 2 bases and V by 0 bases; bases with no gene match: 1. CDR1 and CDR2 from the germline V gene are MGHRA and YSYEKL. This receptor was taken from a man aged 25 to 40 in good health and CMV-seronegative. The sequencing sample was made of PBMCs. V gene TRBV4-1 combines with J gene TRBJ2-7, with 10 bases fitting TRBD1. CDR3 protein: CASSQDGQGAYEQYF. The CDR3 bases are TGCGCCAGCAGCCAAGATGGACAGGGGGCCTACGAGCAGTACTTC.